These T cell receptor beta chains were read from a single sample in a study of regulatory T cells in long-lasting Graves disease. TCRdb re-called the multiplex PCR reads through MiXCR, storing one row per CDR3 protein. Of 350,000 to 500,000 distinct CDR3 sequences detected, roughly 23% appear once; the ten largest clones hold 14%. The sample here was peripheral blood mononuclear cells (PBMCs), taken when the disease was refractory, from a patient treated with antithyroid drugs. All receptors come from a female donor with Graves disease. The conserved cysteine and the conserved F or W are not part of the CDR3 here. Size is stated for part of the rows, as once, few or many counts, or as a class when the clone is expanded.

v_call: TRBV5-5; cdr3_length: 13; j_call: TRBJ1-1; clone_size: .; cdr3_aa: ASSPSGTGGTEAF
v_call: TRBV19; cdr3_length: 13; j_call: TRBJ2-7; clone_size: .; cdr3_aa: ASSITVTGGYEQY
v_call: TRBV28; cdr3_length: 9; j_call: TRBJ2-2; clone_size: many; cdr3_aa: ASSTLGELF
v_call: TRBV7-8; cdr3_length: 10; j_call: TRBJ2-1; clone_size: .; cdr3_aa: ASSKGGGEQF
v_call: TRBV7-8; cdr3_length: 14; j_call: TRBJ2-7; clone_size: .; cdr3_aa: ASSSRGRDRAGEQY
v_call: TRBV11-2; cdr3_length: 11; j_call: TRBJ2-1; clone_size: .; cdr3_aa: ASSSNSGREQF
v_call: TRBV6-1; cdr3_length: 12; j_call: TRBJ1-2; clone_size: many; cdr3_aa: ASSEQEYADGYT
v_call: TRBV9; cdr3_length: 12; j_call: TRBJ2-4; clone_size: .; cdr3_aa: ASSPGGVGNIQY
v_call: TRBV5-6; cdr3_length: 11; j_call: TRBJ1-1; clone_size: few; cdr3_aa: ASNYGETTEAF
v_call: TRBV11-2; cdr3_length: 15; j_call: TRBJ2-5; clone_size: .; cdr3_aa: ASSMGLAVGYRETQY
v_call: TRBV5-1; cdr3_length: 11; j_call: TRBJ2-3; clone_size: .; cdr3_aa: ASSSDFQDTQY
v_call: TRBV27; cdr3_length: 12; j_call: TRBJ2-1; clone_size: .; cdr3_aa: ASSLSGVYNEQF
v_call: TRBV20-1; cdr3_length: 13; j_call: TRBJ1-1; clone_size: .; cdr3_aa: SARDARGLVTEAF
v_call: TRBV20-1; cdr3_length: 12; j_call: TRBJ2-5; clone_size: .; cdr3_aa: SAGTRDTQETQY
v_call: TRBV6-9; cdr3_length: 12; j_call: TRBJ2-1; clone_size: .; cdr3_aa: ASSYTSSYNEQF
v_call: TRBV4-1; cdr3_length: 13; j_call: TRBJ1-6; clone_size: few; cdr3_aa: ASSLRDTLDSPLH
v_call: TRBV9; cdr3_length: 13; j_call: TRBJ1-2; clone_size: many; cdr3_aa: ASSSRGGASYGYT
v_call: TRBV5-5; cdr3_length: 13; j_call: TRBJ2-4; clone_size: few; cdr3_aa: ASSQMSGAKNIQY
v_call: TRBV27; cdr3_length: 14; j_call: TRBJ2-2; clone_size: many; cdr3_aa: ASSLARRQGAGELF
v_call: TRBV6-5; cdr3_length: 13; j_call: TRBJ2-5; clone_size: .; cdr3_aa: ASSSYSGSGGTQY
v_call: TRBV12-3/TRBV12-4; cdr3_length: 14; j_call: TRBJ1-5; clone_size: .; cdr3_aa: ASSPGDRGHLQPQH
v_call: TRBV12-3/TRBV12-4; cdr3_length: 9; j_call: TRBJ2-7; clone_size: .; cdr3_aa: ASSSGERQY
v_call: TRBV6-1; cdr3_length: 12; j_call: TRBJ2-7; clone_size: .; cdr3_aa: ASSNDRVSYEQY
v_call: TRBV15; cdr3_length: 13; j_call: TRBJ2-3; clone_size: .; cdr3_aa: ATSRGRASTDTQY
v_call: TRBV25-1; cdr3_length: 9; j_call: TRBJ1-3; clone_size: .; cdr3_aa: ASTTGNTIY
v_call: TRBV19; cdr3_length: 13; j_call: TRBJ2-5; clone_size: many; cdr3_aa: ASRAAGVPRETQY
v_call: TRBV2; cdr3_length: 12; j_call: TRBJ1-6; clone_size: many; cdr3_aa: ASSNRVFNSPLH
v_call: TRBV3-1; cdr3_length: 11; j_call: TRBJ2-7; clone_size: many; cdr3_aa: ASSPRQAGEQY
v_call: TRBV20-1; cdr3_length: 14; j_call: TRBJ2-7; clone_size: many; cdr3_aa: SARDSSRTPPYEQY
v_call: TRBV20-1; cdr3_length: 11; j_call: TRBJ2-3; clone_size: .; cdr3_aa: SARLSSTDTQY
v_call: TRBV7-9; cdr3_length: 13; j_call: TRBJ1-5; clone_size: .; cdr3_aa: ASSLARADNQPQH
v_call: TRBV28; cdr3_length: 12; j_call: TRBJ2-7; clone_size: many; cdr3_aa: ASRTPGGNYEQY
v_call: TRBV10-3; cdr3_length: 14; j_call: TRBJ2-1; clone_size: many; cdr3_aa: AISESSGSSYNEQF
v_call: TRBV19; cdr3_length: 14; j_call: TRBJ1-1; clone_size: .; cdr3_aa: ASSLGAHSGGTEAF
v_call: TRBV6-9; cdr3_length: 11; j_call: TRBJ1-2; clone_size: many; cdr3_aa: ASSYFNSYGYT